These T cell receptor beta chains were read from a single sample in a study of PD-1 blockade in classical Hodgkin lymphoma. The repertoire was sequenced with immunoSEQ multiplex PCR; TCRdb's copy has only in-frame clones and lacks some. The sample shows roughly 77,000 clones, 93% of them seen only once. Sequenced sample: peripheral blood mononuclear cells (PBMCs). The receptor source for this set is a human donor with classical Hodgkin lymphoma. The CDR3 runs from the conserved cysteine through the conserved F or W. The order of the fields is clone size, V gene, D gene, J gene, CDR3 protein, CDR3 DNA. A D gene is named only where the DNA matches it firmly. Size is omitted from some rows. Given values are once, few, many or a class for expanded clones.

clone_size: NA
v_call: TRBV28
d_call: NA
j_call: TRBJ1-5
cdr3_aa: CASTSMLGGNQPQHF
cdr3_nt: TGTGCCAGCACTTCGATGCTGGGGGGCAATCAGCCCCAGCATTTT

clone_size: NA
v_call: TRBV11-1
d_call: TRBD1
j_call: TRBJ1-6
cdr3_aa: CASSLLAGGQSPLHF
cdr3_nt: TGTGCCAGCAGCTTATTAGCAGGGGGCCAGTCACCCCTCCACTTT

clone_size: NA
v_call: TRBV7-6
d_call: NA
j_call: TRBJ2-5
cdr3_aa: CASSFPGETQYF
cdr3_nt: TGTGCCAGCAGCTTCCCCGGGGAGACCCAGTACTTC

clone_size: NA
v_call: TRBV11-2
d_call: NA
j_call: TRBJ2-3
cdr3_aa: CASSLDGTDTQYF
cdr3_nt: TGTGCCAGCAGCTTGGATGGAACAGATACGCAGTATTTT

clone_size: NA
v_call: TRBV5-5
d_call: NA
j_call: TRBJ2-1
cdr3_aa: CASSFQVGRDEQFF
cdr3_nt: TGTGCCAGCAGCTTCCAAGTGGGTCGGGATGAGCAGTTCTTC

clone_size: few
v_call: TRBV2
d_call: NA
j_call: TRBJ1-2
cdr3_aa: CASRRVNYGYTF
cdr3_nt: TGTGCCAGCAGGCGGGTTAACTATGGCTACACCTTC

clone_size: NA
v_call: TRBV2
d_call: NA
j_call: TRBJ1-5
cdr3_aa: CASSGGAGQPQHF
cdr3_nt: TGTGCCAGCAGTGGGGGGGCTGGCCAGCCCCAGCATTTT

clone_size: NA
v_call: TRBV6-5
d_call: NA
j_call: TRBJ2-5
cdr3_aa: CASMTGVTKTQYF
cdr3_nt: TGTGCCAGCATGACGGGGGTCACGAAGACCCAGTACTTC

clone_size: NA
v_call: TRBV11-2
d_call: NA
j_call: TRBJ2-7
cdr3_aa: CASSHTYEQYF
cdr3_nt: TGTGCCAGCAGCCATACCTACGAGCAGTACTTC

clone_size: NA
v_call: TRBV5-1
d_call: NA
j_call: TRBJ2-2
cdr3_aa: CASTETRINTGELFF
cdr3_nt: TGCGCCAGCACTGAGACTAGAATAAACACCGGGGAGCTGTTTTTT

clone_size: NA
v_call: TRBV4-3
d_call: NA
j_call: TRBJ2-2
cdr3_aa: CASSRQTQKPGELFF
cdr3_nt: TGCGCCAGCTCCCGACAAACACAGAAACCCGGGGAGCTGTTTTTT

clone_size: NA
v_call: TRBV6-6
d_call: NA
j_call: TRBJ2-1
cdr3_aa: CASSQRGSQEQFF
cdr3_nt: TGTGCCAGCAGCCAAAGGGGGAGTCAGGAGCAGTTCTTC

clone_size: NA
v_call: TRBV7-2
d_call: NA
j_call: TRBJ2-1
cdr3_aa: CASSLSPGFSYNEQFF
cdr3_nt: TGTGCCAGCAGCTTATCCCCGGGATTCTCCTACAATGAGCAGTTCTTC

clone_size: NA
v_call: TRBV5-1
d_call: NA
j_call: TRBJ1-1
cdr3_aa: CASSLYGVNTEAFF
cdr3_nt: TGCGCCAGCAGCTTGTATGGCGTGAACACTGAAGCTTTCTTT

clone_size: NA
v_call: TRBV6-4
d_call: NA
j_call: TRBJ2-2
cdr3_aa: CASSPTRAQTGELFF
cdr3_nt: TGTGCCAGCAGTCCCACGCGGGCCCAGACCGGGGAGCTGTTTTTT

clone_size: once
v_call: TRBV19
d_call: NA
j_call: TRBJ1-1
cdr3_aa: CASSMGRYRKKDTEAFF
cdr3_nt: TGTGCCAGTAGTATGGGCCGTTACAGAAAGAAGGACACTGAAGCTTTCTTT

clone_size: NA
v_call: TRBV6-6
d_call: NA
j_call: TRBJ2-7
cdr3_aa: CASGGSAYEQYF
cdr3_nt: TGTGCCAGTGGAGGGTCTGCCTACGAGCAGTACTTC

clone_size: NA
v_call: TRBV28
d_call: NA
j_call: TRBJ1-5
cdr3_aa: CASSWGSGRGDQPQHF
cdr3_nt: TGTGCCAGCAGTTGGGGAAGTGGCAGGGGTGATCAGCCCCAGCATTTT

clone_size: NA
v_call: TRBV20-1
d_call: NA
j_call: TRBJ1-2
cdr3_aa: CSAGATEGYTF
cdr3_nt: TGCAGTGCTGGGGCAACGGAGGGCTACACCTTC

clone_size: once
v_call: TRBV19
d_call: NA
j_call: TRBJ1-4
cdr3_aa: CASGTQATDEKLFF
cdr3_nt: TGTGCCAGTGGAACCCAAGCAACTGATGAAAAACTGTTTTTT

clone_size: once
v_call: TRBV7-9
d_call: NA
j_call: TRBJ1-4
cdr3_aa: CASSLVVNEKLFF
cdr3_nt: TGTGCCAGCAGCTTAGTGGTAAATGAAAAACTGTTTTTT

clone_size: NA
v_call: TRBV7-8
d_call: TRBD1
j_call: TRBJ1-1
cdr3_aa: CASSLGSGTGAFF
cdr3_nt: TGTGCCAGCAGCTTAGGGTCCGGGACAGGGGCTTTCTTT

clone_size: NA
v_call: TRBV18
d_call: NA
j_call: TRBJ2-1
cdr3_aa: CASSRQGNNEQFF
cdr3_nt: TGTGCCAGCTCACGGCAGGGGAACAATGAGCAGTTCTTC

clone_size: NA
v_call: TRBV2
d_call: NA
j_call: TRBJ1-3
cdr3_aa: CASTLSGGPTGNTIYF
cdr3_nt: TGTGCCAGCACCCTATCGGGGGGACCCACTGGAAACACCATATATTTT

clone_size: once
v_call: TRBV25-1
d_call: NA
j_call: TRBJ2-5
cdr3_aa: CASSVTNRVGLYQETQYF
cdr3_nt: TGTGCCAGCAGTGTAACCAACAGGGTGGGGTTGTACCAAGAGACCCAGTACTTC

clone_size: NA
v_call: TRBV19
d_call: TRBD2
j_call: TRBJ2-1
cdr3_aa: CASSISSGGPAEQFF
cdr3_nt: TGTGCCAGTAGTATATCTAGCGGGGGGCCCGCGGAGCAGTTCTTC

clone_size: NA
v_call: TRBV6-6
d_call: TRBD1
j_call: TRBJ1-1
cdr3_aa: CASSYRRGFTEAFF
cdr3_nt: TGTGCCAGCAGTTACCGCAGGGGGTTTACTGAAGCTTTCTTT

clone_size: NA
v_call: TRBV28
d_call: TRBD1
j_call: TRBJ2-3
cdr3_aa: CASSSRKGQGSTDTQYF
cdr3_nt: TGTGCCAGCAGTTCTAGGAAGGGACAGGGTAGCACAGATACGCAGTATTTT

clone_size: NA
v_call: TRBV6-1
d_call: NA
j_call: TRBJ2-5
cdr3_aa: CASSKSQGPQETQYF
cdr3_nt: TGTGCCAGCAGTAAGAGCCAGGGCCCCCAAGAGACCCAGTACTTC

clone_size: NA
v_call: TRBV19
d_call: NA
j_call: TRBJ1-2
cdr3_aa: CASSPAMASYGYTF
cdr3_nt: TGTGCCAGTAGTCCGGCCATGGCATCGTATGGCTACACCTTC

clone_size: NA
v_call: TRBV2
d_call: TRBD2
j_call: TRBJ2-2
cdr3_aa: CASSIPGLSTGELFF
cdr3_nt: TGTGCCAGCAGTATACCGGGACTATCGACCGGGGAGCTGTTTTTT

clone_size: NA
v_call: TRBV5-4
d_call: NA
j_call: TRBJ2-1
cdr3_aa: CASSLGGLSYNEQFF
cdr3_nt: TGTGCCAGCAGCTTAGGGGGGCTATCCTACAATGAGCAGTTCTTC

clone_size: NA
v_call: TRBV18
d_call: NA
j_call: TRBJ1-1
cdr3_aa: CASSYSGTEAFF
cdr3_nt: TGTGCCAGCTCATATAGTGGCACTGAAGCTTTCTTT

clone_size: NA
v_call: TRBV7-2
d_call: NA
j_call: TRBJ2-5
cdr3_aa: CASSLPLRDSCYF
cdr3_nt: TGTGCCAGCAGCTTACCTCTCCGAGATTCCTGCTACTTC

clone_size: NA
v_call: TRBV7-9
d_call: NA
j_call: TRBJ2-3
cdr3_aa: CASSLSGDTQYF
cdr3_nt: TGTGCCAGCAGCTTGTCCGGGGATACGCAGTATTTT

clone_size: once
v_call: TRBV7-2
d_call: TRBD1
j_call: TRBJ1-5
cdr3_aa: CASSPRTGNNQPQHF
cdr3_nt: TGTGCCAGCAGCCCTAGGACAGGGAACAATCAGCCCCAGCATTTT

clone_size: NA
v_call: TRBV20-1
d_call: NA
j_call: TRBJ1-2
cdr3_aa: CSAGQNYGYTF
cdr3_nt: TGCAGTGCCGGACAGAACTATGGCTACACCTTC

clone_size: NA
v_call: TRBV28
d_call: NA
j_call: TRBJ1-1
cdr3_aa: CASSLDRYTEAFF
cdr3_nt: TGTGCCAGCAGTCTCGACAGATACACTGAAGCTTTCTTT

clone_size: NA
v_call: TRBV5-1
d_call: NA
j_call: TRBJ1-1
cdr3_aa: CASSWISDTEAFF
cdr3_nt: TGCGCCAGCAGCTGGATTAGTGACACTGAAGCTTTCTTT

clone_size: NA
v_call: TRBV7-2
d_call: NA
j_call: TRBJ2-3
cdr3_aa: CASSLASGYTDTQYF
cdr3_nt: TGTGCCAGCAGCTTAGCTAGCGGCTACACAGATACGCAGTATTTT

clone_size: NA
v_call: TRBV18
d_call: NA
j_call: TRBJ2-4
cdr3_aa: CASSPVEATLAKNIQYF
cdr3_nt: TGTGCCAGCTCACCGGTGGAGGCCACCCTAGCCAAAAACATTCAGTACTTC

clone_size: once
v_call: TRBV6-4
d_call: NA
j_call: TRBJ1-2
cdr3_aa: CASSEGPANYGYTF
cdr3_nt: TGTGCCAGCAGTGAGGGTCCGGCTAACTATGGCTACACCTTC